This record covers a single T cell receptor (beta chain). The CDR3 length is 14 residues. CDR1 is SGHAT and CDR2 is FQDESV in the germline V gene (reference sequence). Trimming removed 5 bases at V and 6 bases at J, with 13 bases between. Sequenced by immunoSEQ multiplex PCR; TCRdb stores in-frame clones only, minus some. The table shows approximately 60,000 clones, with around 85% occurring only once. This specimen belongs to a study of technical replicates of blood from several donors. Sample: PBMCs. This clonotype was obtained from a human donor in good health. Some clones in this sample may be carry-over from other donors' samples. The chain links TRBV11-1 to TRBJ2-2; no definite D call. The CDR3 DNA reads as TGTGCCAGCAGCACTTACACTCGGGCCGGGGAGCTGTTTTTT. It is translated as CASSTYTRAGELFF.